This record concerns one T cell receptor (beta chain) sequence. What it binds is unknown. The sample comes from a study of T cells in localized non-small cell lung cancer. Regarding the study as a whole: Out of the top 100 tumor clones, a median around 60 were seen in adjacent lung. Sequencing was limited to one tumor region, leaving the possibility of heterogeneity open. Longer overall survival was linked to higher blood T cell density. Uninvolved adjacent lung showed higher T cell clonality than tumor.

This table comes from immunoSEQ multiplex PCR, and its TCRdb copy is limited to in-frame clones, with some not included. The table has some 22,000 clones, around 87% seen once. Trimming took off 1 base at V and 4 bases at J, with 2 bases between the two ends. This CDR3 has 12 amino acids. Germline CDR1 is LNHNV and CDR2 is YYDKDF (reference sequence). The chain is built from TRBV15 and TRBJ1-5; D is unresolved. The TCR sequence derives from a man between 40 and 75 years old with stage II lung adenocarcinoma. The specimen comprised PBMCs, sampled before any cancer treatment. The CDR3 sequence: CATSRANQPQHF. The CDR3 DNA reads as TGTGCCACCAGCAGAGCTAATCAGCCCCAGCATTTT.